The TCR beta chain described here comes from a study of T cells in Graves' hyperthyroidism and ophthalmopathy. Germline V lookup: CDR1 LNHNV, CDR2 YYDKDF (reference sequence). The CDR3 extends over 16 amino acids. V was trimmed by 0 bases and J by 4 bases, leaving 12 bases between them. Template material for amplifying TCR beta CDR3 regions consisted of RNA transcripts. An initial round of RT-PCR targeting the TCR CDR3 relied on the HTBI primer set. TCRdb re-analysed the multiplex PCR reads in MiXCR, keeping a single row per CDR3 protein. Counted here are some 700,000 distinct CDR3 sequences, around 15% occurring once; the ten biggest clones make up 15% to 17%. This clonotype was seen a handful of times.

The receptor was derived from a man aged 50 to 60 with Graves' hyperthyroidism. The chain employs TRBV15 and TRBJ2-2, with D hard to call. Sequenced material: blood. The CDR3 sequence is CATSRDRGFLTGELFF. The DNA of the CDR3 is TGTGCCACCAGCAGAGATCGTGGCTTCCTCACCGGGGAGCTGTTTTTT. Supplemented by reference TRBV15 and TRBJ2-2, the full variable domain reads DAMVIQNPRYQVTQFGKPVTLSCSQTLNHNVMYWYQQKSSQAPKLLFHYYDKDFNNEADTPDNFQSRRPNTSFCFLDIRSPGLGDTAMYLCATSRDRGFLTGELFFGEGSRLTVL.